This is a list of T cell receptor beta chains from one sample in a study of cytomegalovirus exposure and HLA in healthy donors. This table comes from immunoSEQ multiplex PCR, and its TCRdb copy is limited to in-frame clones, with some not included. Among about 140,000 clones, roughly 77% were seen once, and the ten largest hold approximately 3.2%. Sequenced: PBMCs. These receptors were obtained from a man aged 35-49 years in good health and CMV-seronegative. CDR3s include the opening cysteine and the closing phenylalanine or tryptophan. The D gene is left open where the match is weak. Rows may omit the clone size; those that give it use once, few, many or a size class.

V gene	clone size	J gene	CDR3 length	D gene	CDR3 DNA	CDR3 protein
TRBV19	.	TRBJ1-5	15	.	TGTGCCAGTCGGCTACGAGGACAACCCGGCCGGCCCCAGCATTTT	CASRLRGQPGRPQHF
TRBV2	.	TRBJ1-5	15	.	TGTGCCAGCAGTGAAAGTTTACAGTGGCGTCAGCCCCAGCATTTT	CASSESLQWRQPQHF
TRBV28	.	TRBJ1-6	15	TRBD1	TGTGCCAGCAGTTTCGGGGGACAGGGGGCTTCACCCCTCCACTTT	CASSFGGQGASPLHF
TRBV11-2	.	TRBJ1-2	14	TRBD1	TGTGCCAGCAGCCTTACGGGACAGAACTATGGCTACACCTTC	CASSLTGQNYGYTF
TRBV19	few	TRBJ1-4	15	.	TGTGCCAGTAGTATACTCGGGGGGCAGTCTGAAAAACTGTTTTTT	CASSILGGQSEKLFF
TRBV29-1	.	TRBJ1-5	16	TRBD1	TGCAGCGTTGATCCCGCCGACAGGGCTGGGGATCAGCCCCAGCATTTT	CSVDPADRAGDQPQHF
TRBV9	.	TRBJ2-7	15	.	TGTGCCAGCAGCCGCCAGGAGGGACTGGGCTACGAGCAGTACTTC	CASSRQEGLGYEQYF
TRBV7-2	.	TRBJ1-2	13	TRBD1	TGTGCCAGCAGCTCGGGACAGGGCTATGGCTACACCTTC	CASSSGQGYGYTF
TRBV7-2	.	TRBJ2-5	17	.	TGTGCCAGCAGCCATGGAGTTGAGAGCGGGCGAAAAGAGACCCAGTACTTC	CASSHGVESGRKETQYF
TRBV9	.	TRBJ1-2	14	TRBD1	TGTGCCAGCAGCGTGACAGGGGGAGACTATGGCTACACCTTC	CASSVTGGDYGYTF
TRBV11-1	.	TRBJ1-3	15	.	TGTGCCAGCAGCTTGGACAGTGACTCTGGAAACACCATATATTTT	CASSLDSDSGNTIYF
TRBV7-9	.	TRBJ2-5	11	.	TGTGCCAGCAGCTCACAAGAGACCCAGTACTTC	CASSSQETQYF
TRBV30	.	TRBJ1-3	14	.	TGTGCCTGGAGCGAAGGAGTCAGTGGAAACACCATATATTTT	CAWSEGVSGNTIYF
TRBV5-1	.	TRBJ1-5	13	TRBD1	TGCGCCAGCAGCATGGACAGGGCTCAGCCCCAGCATTTT	CASSMDRAQPQHF
TRBV6-5	.	TRBJ2-7	13	.	TGTGCCAGCAGTTACTCGATAGTCCACGAGCAGTACTTC	CASSYSIVHEQYF
TRBV6-1	.	TRBJ1-2	14	TRBD1	TGTGCCACCTTACCGGAGGGGACAGGGAACGGCTACACCTTC	CATLPEGTGNGYTF
TRBV4-2	.	TRBJ2-1	17	TRBD1	TGTGCCAGCAGCCAAGACTTCCCGGGACAGGGGATTGGGGAGCAGTTCTTC	CASSQDFPGQGIGEQFF
TRBV9	.	TRBJ1-2	17	.	TGTGCCAGCAGCGTAGCTACCAGATTACTATCTAACTATGGCTACACCTTC	CASSVATRLLSNYGYTF
TRBV4-2	.	TRBJ1-1	15	.	TGTGCCAGCAACGGGGGGAAGAAATTGAACACTGAAGCTTTCTTT	CASNGGKKLNTEAFF
TRBV19	.	TRBJ1-6	15	TRBD1	TGTGCCAGTAGTCAGGGGGCTCGACCTAATTCACCCCTCCACTTT	CASSQGARPNSPLHF
TRBV28	.	TRBJ2-6	17	TRBD1	TGTGCCAGCAGTACGGGGACAGGGTATTCTGGGGCCAACGTCCTGACTTTC	CASSTGTGYSGANVLTF
TRBV6-1	.	TRBJ2-7	13	TRBD1	TGTGCCAGCAGACAGGGGTGGTTGTACGAGCAGTACTTC	CASRQGWLYEQYF
TRBV2	once	TRBJ1-5	14	TRBD1	TGTGCCAGCAGTGGGACAGGGGGGTATCAGCCCCAGCATTTT	CASSGTGGYQPQHF
TRBV4-1	.	TRBJ2-7	13	.	TGCGCCAGCAGCCAGGAGCTATACTACGAGCAGTACTTC	CASSQELYYEQYF
TRBV5-4	.	TRBJ2-1	13	.	TGTGCCAGCAGCTTCCGGGGCTACAATGAGCAGTTCTTC	CASSFRGYNEQFF
TRBV4-1	.	TRBJ1-4	15	.	TGCGCCAGCAGCCAAGCGGAGGGAGTTAATGAAAAACTGTTTTTT	CASSQAEGVNEKLFF
TRBV5-6	.	TRBJ1-3	14	TRBD1	TGTGCCAGCAGCTTACCGACAGGGAAGGAGTCCATATATTTT	CASSLPTGKESIYF
TRBV5-4	.	TRBJ2-1	16	TRBD2	TGTGCCAGCAGCTCTGAGTTAGCGGGGATTTACAATGAGCAGTTCTTC	CASSSELAGIYNEQFF
TRBV5-4	few	TRBJ1-4	13	.	TGTGCCAGCAGCGTTCCATCGGAGGGAAACCTGTTTTTT	CASSVPSEGNLFF
TRBV15	.	TRBJ2-3	13	.	TGTGCCACCAGCAGAGGCCCGGGAGATACGCAGTATTTT	CATSRGPGDTQYF
TRBV7-2	.	TRBJ2-5	15	TRBD2	TGTGCCAGCAGCCGACCGGGCAGGGAGGGCGAGACCCAGTACTTC	CASSRPGREGETQYF
TRBV7-2	once	TRBJ2-5	15	TRBD1	TGTGCCAGCAGCTCCACACAGGGGAAGTGGGAGACCCAGTACTTC	CASSSTQGKWETQYF
TRBV7-2	.	TRBJ1-2	15	.	TGTGCCAGCAGCTTAGGCCCGAGAATTGGCTATGGCTACACCTTC	CASSLGPRIGYGYTF
TRBV7-5	few	TRBJ2-2	15	.	TGTGTCAGAAGCTTAGAGGGGGGGCCCCCCGGGGAGCTGTTTTTT	CVRSLEGGPPGELFF
TRBV9	.	TRBJ1-1	14	TRBD1	TGTGCCAGCAGCGTAGCTGACAGGGCCACTGAAGCTTTCTTT	CASSVADRATEAFF
TRBV6-4	few	TRBJ2-1	15	TRBD2	TGTGCCAGCAGTCCCCTCGGGGGGGGCTACAATGAGCAGTTCTTC	CASSPLGGGYNEQFF
TRBV19	.	TRBJ1-1	16	TRBD1	TGTGCCAGTAGTATGGCTGACAGGGAGATGAACACTGAAGCTTTCTTT	CASSMADREMNTEAFF
TRBV28	.	TRBJ2-6	16	TRBD1	TGTGCCAGCAAGGAGAGGGGGCGCACTGGGGCCAACGTCCTGACTTTC	CASKERGRTGANVLTF
TRBV25-1	.	TRBJ1-1	16	.	TGTGCCAGCAGTGAATATGCGAGTTTTGGGAACACTGAAGCTTTCTTT	CASSEYASFGNTEAFF
TRBV10-3	.	TRBJ1-1	16	.	TGTGCCATCAGTGAGTCGACTCCGGGCGGGCTCACTGAAGCTTTCTTT	CAISESTPGGLTEAFF
TRBV7-2	.	TRBJ2-7	15	TRBD2	TGTGCCAGCAGCCTTCGGACTAGCGGGGCCTACGAGCAGTACTTC	CASSLRTSGAYEQYF